These 30 T cell receptor beta chains originate from one sample sequenced in a study of T-cell memory formation after mild COVID-19. From the 5' RACE reads, TCRdb called clonotypes with MiXCR, one entry per CDR3 protein. The profile covers about 350,000 distinct CDR3 sequences, with roughly 13% appearing a single time and 20% to 25% taken by the ten largest. The source material was PBMCs or a T cell subset sorted from them (not recorded which). These receptors all stem from a man between 18 and 35 years old who had mild COVID-19 (a few samples of this study predate the infection). Cell type and time point are not known.

J is TRBJ2-1 and V is TRBV28; possible D gene TRBD2, 5 bases. The length of the CDR3 is 12 residues. Germline CDR1 reads MDHEN; CDR2 reads SYDVKM. V was trimmed by 2 bases and J by 8 bases, leaving 7 bases between them. CDR3 DNA sequence: TGTGCCAGCAGTTTACGAGCGGATGAGCAGTTCTTC. Protein product: CASSLRADEQFF.

This clonotype has more than one count but fewer than ten. V is TRBV4-1 and J is TRBJ2-3, with TRBD2 identical over 7 bases. CDR3 size: 18 residues. Germline CDR1 is MGHRA and CDR2 is YSYEKL. Losses at the gene ends were 3 bases for V and 4 bases for J; bases not matched to a gene: 16. The CDR3 protein is CASSHRFPGGGGADTQYF. CDR3 DNA sequence: TGCGCCAGCAGCCATCGATTCCCGGGGGGTGGCGGTGCAGATACGCAGTATTTT.

At least ten counts were recorded for this clonotype. The chain combines TRBV5-1 with TRBJ2-3, with TRBD2 matching over 12 bases. After removal of 4 bases from V and 3 bases from J, the junction contained 6 bases not matched to a gene. The CDR3 spans 16 residues. Germline V gene lookup returns CDR1 SGHRS and CDR2 YFSETQ. CDR3 amino acids: CASSEGGLAGTDTQYF. The CDR3 DNA is TGCGCCAGCAGCGAGGGCGGACTAGCGGGGACAGATACGCAGTATTTT.

In its sample, this clonotype was seen a few times. V gene TRBV6-5 combines with J gene TRBJ2-7; D call uncertain. This CDR3 contains 15 residues. Germline CDR1 is MNHEY and CDR2 is SVGAGI. V lost 0 bases and J lost 0, with 9 bases in between. The CDR3 DNA follows: TGTGCCAGCAGTTACTCTGCAGCGAGCTCCTACGAGCAGTACTTC. It encodes CASSYSAASSYEQYF.

The chain uses TRBV7-9 and TRBJ2-3, with 11 bases aligning to TRBD2. The CDR3 contains 19 residues. V shed 8 bases, J shed 3 bases, and the junction held 19 bases outside the gene matches. CDR1 and CDR2 (germline): SEHNR, FQNEAQ (reference sequence). The CDR3: CASGFTWAATSGVTDTQYF. In nucleotides, the CDR3 is TGTGCCAGCGGATTCACCTGGGCCGCGACTAGCGGGGTTACAGATACGCAGTATTTT.

This clonotype was recorded a few times. The chain joins TRBV12-3 or TRBV12-4 to TRBJ2-5; D unclear. The CDR3 contains 14 residues. With 3 bases removed from V and 3 bases from J, the gap between germline ends came to 11 bases. The CDR3 DNA is TGTGCCAGCAGTTTGGGTAGAATGAAAGAGACCCAGTACTTC. Encoded protein: CASSLGRMKETQYF.

The chain couples TRBV15 to TRBJ2-1; 8 nucleotides line up with TRBD2. Germline V gives CDR1 LNHNV, CDR2 YYDKDF (reference sequence). V was clipped by 6 bases and J by 1 base; unmatched bases: 5. The CDR3 spans 15 residues. CDR3 region: CATSLGGGSYNEQFF. For the CDR3, the DNA is TGTGCCACCAGTCTTGGCGGGGGGTCCTACAATGAGCAGTTCTTC.

This sequence joins TRBV4-2 and TRBJ2-1, with TRBD2 matching over 8 bases. The CDR3 sequence is 16 residues long. Unmatched junction bases numbered 10, after V lost 3 bases and J lost 6 bases. Germline loops: CDR1 LGHNA, CDR2 YNFKEQ. CDR3 sequence reads: CASSHQSGGLINEQFF. In nucleotides, the CDR3 is TGTGCCAGCAGCCACCAGAGCGGGGGCCTAATCAATGAGCAGTTCTTC.

The rearrangement links TRBV10-3 to TRBJ1-4, with D perhaps matching TRBD1 (5 bases). Trimming shortened V by 10 bases and J by 4 bases, and 10 bases separated the two germline ends. CDR1 is ENHRY, CDR2 SYGVKD, per germline. The CDR3 extends over 12 amino acids. The CDR3 reads CASRDHNEKLFF. CDR3 coding DNA: TGTGCCAGCCGGGACCATAATGAAAAACTGTTTTTT.

The chain joins TRBV7-9 to TRBJ1-1; D is undetermined. The CDR3 covers 13 residues. Between the trimmed V and J ends, which lost 5 bases and 3 bases, there was a span of 10 bases. CDR1 and CDR2 from the germline V gene are SEHNR and FQNEAQ (reference sequence). This chain's CDR3 is CASSPVSDTEAFF. CDR3 nucleotides: TGTGCCAGCAGCCCCGTTTCGGACACTGAAGCTTTCTTT. The whole variable domain, filled in from reference TRBV7-9 and TRBJ1-1, reads DTGVSQNPRHKITKRGQNVTFRCDPISEHNRLYWYRQTLGQGPEFLTYFQNEAQLEKSRLLSDRFSAERPKGSFSTLEIQRTEQGDSAMYLCASSPVSDTEAFFGQGTRLTVV.

The gene calls are TRBV20-1 and TRBJ1-5, with TRBD1 matching over 7 bases. Germline V gives CDR1 DFQATT, CDR2 SNEGSKA (reference sequence). CDR3 length: 16 residues. Losses at the gene ends were 3 bases for V and 0 bases for J; bases not matched to a gene: 8. The CDR3 here is CSASLTGTFSNQPQHF. The CDR3 DNA reads TGCAGTGCTAGTTTGACAGGGACCTTTAGCAATCAGCCCCAGCATTTT.

The sample holds a few counts of this clonotype. This rearrangement joins TRBV9 to TRBJ2-3; possibly TRBD1 for D (6 bases). CDR3 length equals 16 residues. Germline CDR1 reads SGDLS; CDR2 reads YYNGEE. The V end lost 4 bases, the J end lost 1 base, and 16 bases lay between the germline ends. The CDR3 sequence is CASSQLVGGRTDTQYF. The DNA for the CDR3 is TGTGCCAGCAGCCAGCTGGTTGGGGGCCGCACAGATACGCAGTATTTT. Filled out from reference TRBV9 and TRBJ2-3, the complete variable domain reads DSGVTQTPKHLITATGQRVTLRCSPRSGDLSVYWYQQSLDQGLQFLIQYYNGEERAKGNILERFSAQQFPDLHSELNLSSLELGDSALYFCASSQLVGGRTDTQYFGPGTRLTVL.

This clonotype was counted a few times. V is TRBV29-1 and J is TRBJ2-1, with TRBD1 identical over 10 bases. V shed 7 bases and J 4 bases; nucleotides not matched to a gene: 4. This CDR3 region has 13 residues. The germline V gene has CDR1 SQVTM and CDR2 ANQGSEA. CDR3 nucleotides: TGCAGCGCTAGGACAGGGGGATACAATGAGCAGTTCTTC. Encoded protein: CSARTGGYNEQFF.

This clonotype occurred many times. The J gene is TRBJ1-1, the V gene TRBV5-1, with a possible D match to TRBD1 (6 bases). The CDR3 totals 14 residues. V dropped 4 bases and J dropped 1 base, with 11 bases sitting between them. Germline CDR1 is SGHRS and CDR2 is YFSETQ. The CDR3 DNA is TGCGCCAGCAGCCCCCCAGGGGCGAACACTGAAGCTTTCTTT. Residues: CASSPPGANTEAFF.

The chain joins TRBV6-5 to TRBJ1-1; 8 nucleotides align to TRBD1. Germline V gives CDR1 MNHEY, CDR2 SVGAGI. Unmatched junction bases numbered 6, after V lost 2 bases and J lost 1 base. The CDR3 consists of 16 residues. The CDR3 bases are TGTGCCAGCAGTTACCTGGTCGGACAGGGGAACACTGAAGCTTTCTTT. Amino acids: CASSYLVGQGNTEAFF.

The chain employs TRBV12-3 or TRBV12-4 and TRBJ2-5; D not certain. V lost 6 bases and J 7 bases, leaving 12 bases between the germline ends. The CDR3 consists of 12 residues. As DNA, the CDR3 is TGTGCCAGCAGGATCCGGCGTGGGACCCAGTACTTC. Its translation is CASRIRRGTQYF.

CDR3 in DNA: TGCGCCAGCAGCCGAGACAGGGCCTCGAACTATGGCTACACCTTC. Its translation: CASSRDRASNYGYTF. The V gene is TRBV4-3, the J gene TRBJ1-2, with 7 bases lining up with TRBD1. Germline values: CDR1 LGHNA, CDR2 YSLEER. The J segment lost 2 bases and the V segment lost 4 bases, leaving 7 bases of the junction unmatched. This CDR3 is built from 15 residues.

V is TRBV7-3 and J is TRBJ2-2; TRBD1 is a possible D gene (7 bases). Germline lookup yields CDR1 SGHTA and CDR2 FQGTGA. Trimming pared 3 bases from V and 10 bases from J, leaving 21 bases between. The CDR3 sequence is 16 residues long. The CDR3 reads CASSLIGGQTTEELFF. The CDR3 DNA reads TGTGCCAGCAGCTTGATCGGGGGACAGACAACGGAGGAGCTGTTTTTT.

In this sample, this clonotype turned up a few times. The chain combines TRBV10-2 with TRBJ2-1; maybe TRBD1 (5 bases). This CDR3 has 13 residues. Germline V gene data show CDR1 as WSHSY and CDR2 as SAAADI. V gave up 7 bases and J gave up 6 bases, with 13 bases separating them. CDR3 residues: CASKVPGSNEQFF. In nucleotides, the CDR3 is TGCGCCAGCAAGGTCCCAGGGTCCAATGAGCAGTTCTTC.

The rearrangement joins TRBV6-2 or TRBV6-3 to TRBJ2-3; D remains ambiguous. With 3 bases removed from V and 5 bases from J, the gap between germline ends came to 9 bases. The CDR3 covers 13 residues. CDR1 and CDR2 (germline): MNHEY, SVGEGT. DNA for the CDR3: TGTGCCAGCAGTTATGAGAGAATAGATACGCAGTATTTT. This codes for CASSYERIDTQYF.

There are a few counts of this clonotype. The chain links TRBV6-2 or TRBV6-3 to TRBJ1-5; no definite D call. This CDR3 spans 12 amino acids. CDR1 is MNHEY and CDR2 is SVGEGT in the germline V gene. With 2 bases removed from V and 7 bases from J, the gap between germline ends came to 6 bases. The CDR3 sequence is CASSYVLQPQHF. The CDR3 bases are TGTGCCAGCAGTTACGTCCTCCAGCCCCAGCATTTT.

Only a few counts were recorded for this clonotype. The V call is TRBV15, the J call TRBJ1-1; no definite D call. The V end lost 1 base, the J end lost 4 bases, and 10 bases lay between the germline ends. Germline V lookup: CDR1 LNHNV, CDR2 YYDKDF (reference sequence). The CDR3 is 14 amino acids. The CDR3 sequence is CATSRVPGSTEAFF. As DNA, the CDR3 is TGTGCCACCAGCAGAGTGCCGGGCTCCACTGAAGCTTTCTTT.

The genes are TRBV28 and TRBJ1-2; D is ambiguous. Germline CDR1 and CDR2: MDHEN and SYDVKM. The CDR3 has 11 amino acids. The V and J ends lost 4 bases and 4 bases respectively, with 4 bases between them. CDR3 sequence (DNA): TGTGCCAGCAGTTCAGTCTATGGCTACACCTTC. Translation: CASSSVYGYTF.

There are a few counts of this clonotype. This chain connects TRBV6-6 to TRBJ2-3, with 9 bases aligning to TRBD2. This CDR3 has 17 amino acids. Trimming took 0 bases from V and 2 from J; bases not matched to a gene: 6. Germline V gene sequence: CDR1 MNHNY, CDR2 SVGAGI (reference sequence). CDR3 nucleotide sequence: TGTGCCAGCAGTTACTCGAGCCTAGCGGGGAACACAGATACGCAGTATTTT. As protein: CASSYSSLAGNTDTQYF.

This clonotype was seen repeatedly, ten times or more. The chain recombines TRBV20-1 with TRBJ2-7; D might be TRBD1 (5 bases). CDR1 DFQATT and CDR2 SNEGSKA come from the germline V gene (reference sequence). Trimming removed 6 bases at V and 6 bases at J, with 15 bases between. The CDR3 has 12 amino acids. DNA of the CDR3: TGCAGTGCCGTACCCCACAGGCTCGAGCAGTACTTC. This encodes CSAVPHRLEQYF.

This clonotype was found a few times. The V call is TRBV4-3, the J call TRBJ1-1, with no clear D. Germline V gene data show CDR1 as LGHNA and CDR2 as YSLEER. V dropped 0 bases and J dropped 0 bases, with 8 bases sitting between them. The CDR3 contains 15 residues. The CDR3 bases are TGCGCCAGCAGCCAAGATCTTGGGATGAACACTGAAGCTTTCTTT. Translated: CASSQDLGMNTEAFF.

V and J are TRBV29-1 and TRBJ2-3, with 9 bases lining up with TRBD2. The CDR3 totals 16 residues. The germline V gene has CDR1 SQVTM and CDR2 ANQGSEA. V dropped 3 bases and J dropped 4; count of bases not matched to a gene: 11. The chain's CDR3 is CSVEVWGGGASDTQYF. The CDR3 region has the DNA TGCAGCGTTGAGGTTTGGGGCGGGGGGGCGTCAGATACGCAGTATTTT.

This clonotype was counted between two and nine times. The chain is built from TRBV20-1 and TRBJ1-6; D is unclear. Trimming cost V 5 bases and J 13 bases, with 6 bases left between them. This CDR3 contains 9 residues. Germline loops: CDR1 DFQATT, CDR2 SNEGSKA (reference sequence). The CDR3, as DNA: TGCAGTGCTGGGGAGCCCCTCCACTTT. Its translation: CSAGEPLHF.

This clonotype showed up many times. The J gene is TRBJ1-3, the V gene TRBV12-3 or TRBV12-4; no firm D call. CDR3 length: 14 residues. The V end lost 6 bases, the J end lost 0 bases, and 9 bases lay between the germline ends. CDR3 loop: CASSSTVSGNTIYF. The CDR3 DNA reads as TGTGCCAGCAGCTCAACAGTCTCTGGAAACACCATATATTTT.

This clonotype occurred a few times. V usage is TRBV20-1 and J usage is TRBJ1-2; D uncertain. The CDR3 length is 9 residues. Germline CDR1 reads DFQATT; CDR2 reads SNEGSKA (reference sequence). Trimming took off 5 bases at V and 7 bases at J, with 5 bases between the two ends. CDR3 DNA sequence: TGCAGTGCTTTGCCTGGCTACACCTTC. It encodes CSALPGYTF.